These 22 T cell receptor beta chains originate from one sample sequenced in a study of blood T cells in healthy people across ages. For the second PCR, which ran for 7 to 11 cycles, a sample-barcoded 5' primer and a J-beta primer mix were used. In TCRdb, the 5' RACE reads were re-called with MiXCR into one record per CDR3 protein. The sample has approximately 880,000 distinct CDR3 sequences, 40% to 60% seen once. Source material: blood. Receptors were obtained from a man aged 25 to 40 in good health.

This clonotype was seen just once. This chain's CDR3 is CASSGEGRRLQETQYF. In nucleotides, the CDR3 is TGTGCCAGCAGTGGGGAAGGGCGGCGATTGCAAGAGACCCAGTACTTC. The rearrangement joins TRBV6-1 to TRBJ2-5; no reliable D call. The CDR3 loop spans 16 amino acids. Germline V gives CDR1 MNHNS, CDR2 SASEGT. Trimming stripped 4 bases from V and 2 bases from J, with 17 bases between.

This sequence joins TRBV12-3 or TRBV12-4 and TRBJ1-4, with D uncertain. The CDR3 runs 16 residues. V was trimmed by 3 bases and J by 0 bases, leaving 11 bases between them. In DNA form, the CDR3 reads TGTGCCAGCAGTTTTACTATTGGGGCAACTAATGAAAAACTGTTTTTT. This encodes CASSFTIGATNEKLFF.

The chain has TRBV28 and TRBJ1-5; possible D gene TRBD1, 5 bases. This CDR3 is built from 15 residues. V was pared by 3 bases and J by 7 bases, with 16 bases between. Per germline, CDR1 MDHEN and CDR2 SYDVKM. The CDR3 sequence: CASSFAGRGGQPQHF. The CDR3 nucleotides are TGTGCCAGCAGTTTTGCGGGTAGGGGCGGACAGCCCCAGCATTTT.

This clonotype was counted between two and nine times. The chain links TRBV20-1 to TRBJ1-5; TRBD1 is a possible D gene (6 bases). The CDR3 consists of 16 residues. Per germline, CDR1 DFQATT and CDR2 SNEGSKA (reference sequence). Trimming pared 0 bases from V and 2 bases from J, leaving 14 bases between. CDR3: CSARESTGAGNQPQHF. CDR3 nucleotide sequence: TGCAGTGCTAGAGAGTCCACGGGGGCAGGCAATCAGCCCCAGCATTTT.

The chain uses TRBV5-1 and TRBJ1-1, with D perhaps TRBD1 (6 bases). The CDR3 contains 17 residues. V lost 7 bases and J lost 7, with 29 bases in between. CDR1 is SGHRS, CDR2 YFSETQ, per germline. The CDR3 DNA reads as TGCGCCAGCGCCGTGAAGGAGAGCGGACAGCTGACCTTTGAAGCTTTCTTT. It yields the protein CASAVKESGQLTFEAFF. Complete variable domain (other parts from reference TRBV5-1 and TRBJ1-1): KAGVTQTPRYLIKTRGQQVTLSCSPISGHRSVSWYQQTPGQGLQFLFEYFSETQRNKGNFPGRFSGRQFSNSRSEMNVSTLELGDSALYLCASAVKESGQLTFEAFFGQGTRLTVV.

This clonotype showed up many times. The chain has TRBV29-1 and TRBJ2-7; D might be TRBD1 or TRBD2, each matching 6 bases. The CDR3 has 16 residues. The germline V gene has CDR1 SQVTM and CDR2 ANQGSEA. The germline V and J ends were trimmed by 3 bases and 0 bases, with 18 bases remaining between them. DNA for the CDR3: TGCAGCGTTGAGATTTCCCCCGGGGGCCTCTCCTACGAGCAGTACTTC. Its protein is CSVEISPGGLSYEQYF.

This clonotype was seen a handful of times. The CDR3 loop reads CSARTAGQTNQPQHF. The CDR3 DNA sequence: TGCAGTGCCCGTACGGCAGGGCAGACCAATCAGCCCCAGCATTTT. The chain is built from TRBV20-1 and TRBJ1-5; a weak D match, TRBD1 (5 bases). Germline CDR1 and CDR2: DFQATT and SNEGSKA (reference sequence). Trimming took off 6 bases at V and 3 bases at J, with 18 bases between the two ends. The CDR3 spans 15 residues.

The chain recombines TRBV7-2 with TRBJ1-1; possibly TRBD1 for D (5 bases). V shed 1 base and J shed 5 bases, with 20 bases lying between them. CDR1 SGHTA and CDR2 FQGNSA come from the germline V gene. The CDR3 has 17 residues. The CDR3, as DNA: TGTGCCAGCAGCTTAGTCAGCGGGGGAGTTTTTCAAACTGAAGCTTTCTTT. It translates to CASSLVSGGVFQTEAFF.

This clonotype was counted only a few times. V gene TRBV14 combines with J gene TRBJ2-2; no reliable D call. Trimming removed 4 bases at V and 5 bases at J, with 11 bases between. The CDR3 has 14 residues. Germline values: CDR1 SGHDN, CDR2 FVKESK. DNA for the CDR3: TGTGCCAGCAGCCCAATCAGGCATACCGGGGAGCTGTTTTTT. Translating gives CASSPIRHTGELFF. Filled out from reference TRBV14 and TRBJ2-2, the complete variable domain reads EAGVTQFPSHSVIEKGQTVTLRCDPISGHDNLYWYRRVMGKEIKFLLHFVKESKQDESGMPNNRFLAERTGGTYSTLKVQPAELEDSGVYFCASSPIRHTGELFFGEGSRLTVL.

This clonotype was detected ten times or more. The V and J genes are TRBV5-1 and TRBJ2-1, with D possibly called TRBD1 or TRBD2 (5 bases each). The CDR3 is 14 residues long. The ends were cut back, 0 bases at V and 7 bases at J, with 11 bases in the middle. CDR1 and CDR2 (germline): SGHRS, YFSETQ. CDR3 in DNA: TGCGCCAGCAGCTTGGGACAGAGGGAAAATGAGCAGTTCTTC. It codes for CASSLGQRENEQFF. The variable domain in full, completed from reference TRBV5-1 and TRBJ2-1, reads KAGVTQTPRYLIKTRGQQVTLSCSPISGHRSVSWYQQTPGQGLQFLFEYFSETQRNKGNFPGRFSGRQFSNSRSEMNVSTLELGDSALYLCASSLGQRENEQFFGPGTRLTVL.

On this clonotype: Relative to the germline gene, one junction end is altered; a read error may explain this. The rearrangement links TRBV4-1 to TRBJ2-7; D is possibly TRBD1 (6 bases). This CDR3 contains 13 residues. Germline V CDR1 and CDR2: MGHRA, YSYEKL. The CDR3 DNA is TGCGCCAGCAGCCAACCAGGGGCCTACGAGCGGTACTTC. It specifies CASSQPGAYERYF.

V is TRBV14 and J is TRBJ2-7, with TRBD1 matching 11 bases. CDR1 is SGHDN, CDR2 FVKESK, per germline. This CDR3 region has 17 residues. V shed 0 bases and J 4 bases; nucleotides not matched to a gene: 8. The DNA of the CDR3 is TGTGCCAGCAGCCAAGACGCGGCAGGACAGGGGGCTTACGAGCAGTACTTC. This sequence encodes CASSQDAAGQGAYEQYF.

This chain connects TRBV6-9 to TRBJ1-1, with TRBD1 as a possible D gene (5 bases). V lost 10 bases, J lost 8 bases, and 14 bases lay in between. This CDR3 is 11 amino acids long. From germline, CDR1 is MNHGY and CDR2 SVAAGI. The CDR3 nucleotides read TGTGCCATCCGCCCCCGGGGGGAAGCTTTCTTT. It translates to CAIRPRGEAFF.

The rearrangement links TRBV4-2 to TRBJ1-1; no definite D call. V gave up 8 bases and J gave up 0 bases, with 10 bases separating them. CDR1 is LGHNA and CDR2 is YNFKEQ in the germline V gene. The CDR3 runs to 13 residues. The CDR3 spells CASLSSLNTEAFF. CDR3 DNA: TGTGCCAGCCTCTCATCACTGAACACTGAAGCTTTCTTT.

This chain joins TRBV10-3 and TRBJ2-1; D may be TRBD2 (5 bases). The germline V gene has CDR1 ENHRY and CDR2 SYGVKD. This CDR3 contains 17 residues. V was cut by 4 bases and J by 2 bases, with 18 bases left in between. CDR3 DNA: TGTGCCATCAGTGGCAGCGACCTGGGAGCCCCCTACAATGAGCAGTTCTTC. It yields the protein CAISGSDLGAPYNEQFF.

The rearrangement joins TRBV7-6 to TRBJ2-5; TRBD2 matches 9 bases. Germline trimming cut 3 bases from V and 5 bases from J; bases unmatched to any gene: 10. The V gene's germline CDR1 is SGHVS and CDR2 FNYEAQ. The CDR3 is 16 residues long. This CDR3 is CASSFGGGASGETQYF. The CDR3 DNA follows: TGTGCCAGCAGCTTCGGCGGGGGGGCCTCGGGTGAGACCCAGTACTTC. Full variable domain (rest looked up from reference TRBV7-6 and TRBJ2-5): GAGVSQSPRYKVTKRGQDVALRCDPISGHVSLYWYRQALGQGPEFLTYFNYEAQQDKSGLPNDRFSAERPEGSISTLTIQRTEQRDSAMYRCASSFGGGASGETQYFGPGTRLLVL.

The chain has TRBV11-1 and TRBJ2-1; 9 bases line up with TRBD2. The CDR3 runs 19 residues. Trimming at V came to 1 base and at J to 2 bases, leaving 12 bases not matched to a gene. Germline V gene sequence: CDR1 SGHAT, CDR2 FQDESV (reference sequence). The CDR3 DNA reads TGTGCCAGCAGCTTAGTACTAGCGGGTGAGGACACCACCTACAATGAGCAGTTCTTC. Residues: CASSLVLAGEDTTYNEQFF.

Ten or more counts support this clonotype. At one boundary the junction diverges from the germline segment, which might be a read error. J is TRBJ2-5 and V is TRBV5-1; 7 bases are shared with TRBD1. The CDR3 has 14 amino acids. Germline-derived CDR1 and CDR2 are SGHRS and YFSETQ. DNA of the CDR3: TGTGCCAGCAGCTTACAGGGGTCCCAAGAGACCCAGTACTTC. Residues: CASSLQGSQETQYF.

The CDR3 nucleotides are TGTGCCAGCACGGGGGACACCTACGAGCAGTACTTC. It translates to CASTGDTYEQYF. V and J are TRBV6-5 and TRBJ2-1; D is tentatively TRBD1 or TRBD2 (6 bases each). The J call could be wrong; TRBJ2-7 is a better fit for the DNA end. Germline V gene lookup returns CDR1 MNHEY and CDR2 SVGAGI. CDR3 length: 12 amino acids.

Concerning this clonotype: One junction end disagrees with the germline gene, perhaps due to a read error. The gene calls are TRBV11-2 and TRBJ2-3, with TRBD2 identical over 8 bases. Germline V gives CDR1 SGHAT, CDR2 FQNNGV. This CDR3 comprises 17 residues. The chain's CDR3 is CACSLEPGLVPPDTQYF. Here the CDR3 DNA reads TGTGCCTGCAGCTTAGAACCGGGACTAGTGCCCCCAGATACGCAGTATTTT.

This clonotype was detected a few times. This chain links TRBV6-5 with TRBJ2-4, with 7 bases fitting TRBD1. Germline loops: CDR1 MNHEY, CDR2 SVGAGI. The V and J ends lost 5 bases and 5 bases, in that order; junction bases with no gene match: 6. The CDR3 is 14 residues long. The CDR3, as DNA: TGTGCCAGCAGTCCTTGGACAGGCCAAAACATTCAGTACTTC. Translation gives CASSPWTGQNIQYF.

This clonotype came up once. The chain uses TRBV24-1 and TRBJ2-3; no definite D call. Germline V lookup: CDR1 KGHDR, CDR2 SFDVKD. CDR3 length: 15 amino acids. Deletions cut 5 bases from V and 4 bases from J, with 15 bases between. The CDR3 here is CATSAQRHVADTQYF. The DNA for the CDR3 is TGTGCCACCAGTGCCCAAAGACATGTCGCAGATACGCAGTATTTT.